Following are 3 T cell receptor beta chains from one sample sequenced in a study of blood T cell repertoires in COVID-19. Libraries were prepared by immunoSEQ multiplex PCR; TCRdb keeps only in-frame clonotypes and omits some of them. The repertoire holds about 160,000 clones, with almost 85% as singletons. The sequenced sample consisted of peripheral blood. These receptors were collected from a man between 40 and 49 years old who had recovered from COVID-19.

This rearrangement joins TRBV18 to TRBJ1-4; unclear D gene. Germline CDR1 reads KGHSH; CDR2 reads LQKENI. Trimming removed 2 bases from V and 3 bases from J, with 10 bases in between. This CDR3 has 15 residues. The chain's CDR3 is CASSPEGGANEKLFF. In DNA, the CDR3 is TGTGCCAGCTCACCAGAGGGTGGGGCTAATGAAAAACTGTTTTTT.

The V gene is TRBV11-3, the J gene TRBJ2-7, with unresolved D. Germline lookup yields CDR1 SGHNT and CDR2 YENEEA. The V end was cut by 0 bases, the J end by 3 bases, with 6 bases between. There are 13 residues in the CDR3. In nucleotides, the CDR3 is TGTGCCAGCAGCTTAGATCGCGGCTACGAGCAGTACTTC. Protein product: CASSLDRGYEQYF.

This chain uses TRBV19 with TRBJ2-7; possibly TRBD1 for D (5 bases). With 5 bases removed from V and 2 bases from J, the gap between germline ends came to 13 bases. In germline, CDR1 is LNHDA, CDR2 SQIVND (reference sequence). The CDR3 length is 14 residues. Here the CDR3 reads CASSSDSLPYEQYF. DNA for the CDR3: TGTGCCAGTAGTTCAGACAGTTTACCCTACGAGCAGTACTTC.